This T cell receptor beta chain appears in the sequencing data of a study of blood T cell repertoires in COVID-19. Study at large: PBMCs, B-cell-depleted T cells, or T cells provided the cDNA or gDNA that made up the material.

The method was immunoSEQ multiplex PCR; TCRdb's version includes in-frame clones alone and lacks a portion of them. The sample has more than 300,000 clones, roughly 90% seen once. CDR1 is LNHDA, CDR2 SQIVND, per germline (reference sequence). This CDR3 comprises 16 residues. Trimming at V came to 3 bases and at J to 11 bases, leaving 12 bases not matched to a gene. The receptor was isolated from a man between 18 and 35 years old who had recovered from COVID-19. What was sequenced was peripheral blood. This chain connects TRBV19 to TRBJ2-3; 12 nucleotides agree with TRBD2. The CDR3 is CASSIPPGLAGHLQYF. As DNA, the CDR3 is TGTGCCAGTAGTATCCCCCCCGGACTAGCGGGGCACTTGCAGTATTTT.